This T cell receptor (beta chain) derives from a study of T cells expressing NK-cell markers. Looking at the study overall: Source material for TCR beta repertoires consisted of sorted CD3+CD56+NKG2C+, CD3+CD56+NKG2C- and CD3+CD56-NKG2C+ T cells. Study-wide results and caveats: Whether expanded NKG2C+ T cell clones were HCMV-specific remained unclear.

TCRdb re-called the 5' RACE reads; one entry per CDR3 protein, DNA not given. This repertoire includes 300,000 to 500,000 distinct CDR3 sequences. Germline-derived CDR1 and CDR2 are SGHDN and FVKESK. The CDR3 sequence is 15 residues long. A remark on this clonotype: Its antigen is not identified.

This chain joins TRBV14 and TRBJ1-1; TCRdb names TRBD1, which stays unverified in the absence of DNA. The receptor was isolated from a woman between 45 and 65 years old in good health. Material: blood T cells: a sorted CD56 or NKG2C T cell subset, CD4+ or CD8+ T cells, or bulk PBMC T cells (not recorded which). The chain's CDR3 is CASSHRQGGVTEAFF.